This TCR beta chain was found in a study of tissue T cells after allogeneic stem cell transplantation. V lost 8 bases and J 1 base, leaving 11 bases between the germline ends. The CDR3 is 13 amino acids. CDR1 is MNHEY, CDR2 SVGAGI, per germline. As to this clone: Its antigen is unidentified.

Study-wide results and caveats: Blood and spleen captured only part of the tissue TCR repertoire.

The data were produced by immunoSEQ multiplex PCR, yet TCRdb's version contains in-frame clones alone and is incomplete. Seen here are about 5,200 clones, more than 60% observed once, and the top ten hold about 8%. Sequenced material: tissue from the colon, taken at autopsy. The receptor comes from an older female donor with lung cancer. The chain uses TRBV6-5 and TRBJ1-1; D is uncertain. The CDR3 sequence: CASHFDSNTEAFF. The CDR3 DNA follows: TGTGCCAGCCACTTCGACTCGAACACTGAAGCTTTCTTT.